The clone carrying this TCR beta chain occurred once. Its antigen remains unknown. Measured with immunoSEQ multiplex PCR; TCRdb has only the in-frame clones, and not every one. The table includes some 96,000 clones, more than 70% detected once. The ends were cut back, 2 bases at V and 7 bases at J, with 12 bases in the middle. The V gene's germline CDR1 is MNHEY and CDR2 SVGEGT. CDR3 size: 13 residues. The data derive from a study of T cell responses to AZD1222 COVID-19 vaccine. Study-level points and caveats: The sample set comprised mostly white British donors with more females, and clonal diversity was possibly underestimated. Without day 14 samples, only post-peak T cell repertoires were studied. At baseline, seropositivity was found in only a handful of AZD1222 recipients.

The starting material was peripheral blood, obtained on day 0 of MenACWY control vaccination. The chain uses TRBV6-2 or TRBV6-3 and TRBJ2-7; possible D gene TRBD2, 5 bases. This clonotype was sampled from an adult in good health. CDR3 protein: CASSYPSGLEQYF. The DNA of the CDR3 is TGTGCCAGCAGTTACCCCTCGGGGTTGGAGCAGTACTTC.